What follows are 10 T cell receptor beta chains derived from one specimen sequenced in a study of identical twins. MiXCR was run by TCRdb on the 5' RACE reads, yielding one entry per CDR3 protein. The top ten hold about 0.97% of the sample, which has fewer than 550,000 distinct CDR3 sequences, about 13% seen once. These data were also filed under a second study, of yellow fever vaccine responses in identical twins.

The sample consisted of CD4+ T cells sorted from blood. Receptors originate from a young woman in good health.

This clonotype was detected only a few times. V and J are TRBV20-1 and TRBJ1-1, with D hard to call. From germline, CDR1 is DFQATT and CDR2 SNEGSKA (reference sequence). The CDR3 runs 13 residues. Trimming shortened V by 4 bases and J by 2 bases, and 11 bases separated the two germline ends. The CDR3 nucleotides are TGCAGTGCTACCGGACCGGGAAACACTGAAGCTTTCTTT. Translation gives CSATGPGNTEAFF.

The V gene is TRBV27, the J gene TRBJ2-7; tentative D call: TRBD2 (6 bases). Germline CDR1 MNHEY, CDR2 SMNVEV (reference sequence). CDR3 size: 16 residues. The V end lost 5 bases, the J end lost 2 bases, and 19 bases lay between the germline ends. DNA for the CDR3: TGTGCCAGCAGTCCGGGGGTGGGACCAGGGACCTACGAGCAGTACTTC. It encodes CASSPGVGPGTYEQYF.

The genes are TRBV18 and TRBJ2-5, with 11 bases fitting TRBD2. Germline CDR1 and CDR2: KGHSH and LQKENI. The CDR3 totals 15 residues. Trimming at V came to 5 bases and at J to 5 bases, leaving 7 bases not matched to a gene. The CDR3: CASSSSGRRGETQYF. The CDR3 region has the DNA TGTGCCAGCTCATCTAGCGGGAGGCGAGGGGAGACCCAGTACTTC.

In nucleotides, the CDR3 is TGTGCCAGCAGTTGGCAGGGGGGGTACGAGCAGTACTTC. Amino acids: CASSWQGGYEQYF. The chain recombines TRBV12-3 or TRBV12-4 with TRBJ2-7; perhaps D is TRBD1 or TRBD2 (7 bases each). The CDR3 is 13 residues long. V lost 4 bases and J 4 bases, leaving 11 bases between the germline ends.

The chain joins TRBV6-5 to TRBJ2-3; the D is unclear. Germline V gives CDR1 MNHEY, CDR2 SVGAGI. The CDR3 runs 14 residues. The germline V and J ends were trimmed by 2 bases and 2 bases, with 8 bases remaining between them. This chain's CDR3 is CASSYRSPTDTQYF. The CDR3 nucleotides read TGTGCCAGCAGTTACAGGTCACCCACAGATACGCAGTATTTT.

The CDR3 spells CASSPTSGRNNEQFF. The CDR3 DNA reads TGTGCCAGCAGCCCAACTAGCGGGAGGAACAATGAGCAGTTCTTC. The chain carries TRBV7-6 and TRBJ2-1; the match to TRBD2 covers 12 bases. The junction had 4 bases not matched to a gene; V was cut back by 5 bases and J by 5 bases. Germline CDR1 reads SGHVS; CDR2 reads FNYEAQ. The length of the CDR3 is 15 residues.

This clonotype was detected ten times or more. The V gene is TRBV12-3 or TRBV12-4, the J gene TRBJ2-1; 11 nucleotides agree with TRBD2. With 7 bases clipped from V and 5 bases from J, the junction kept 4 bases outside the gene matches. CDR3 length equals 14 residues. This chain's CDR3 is CASTETSGDNEQFF. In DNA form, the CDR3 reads TGTGCCAGCACCGAGACTAGCGGGGACAATGAGCAGTTCTTC.

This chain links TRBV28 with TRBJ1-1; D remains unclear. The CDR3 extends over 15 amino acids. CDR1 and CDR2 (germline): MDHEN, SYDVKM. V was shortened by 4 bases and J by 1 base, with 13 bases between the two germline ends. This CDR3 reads CASSSGSSGNTEAFF. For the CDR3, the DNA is TGTGCCAGCAGTTCGGGTTCGTCAGGGAACACTGAAGCTTTCTTT. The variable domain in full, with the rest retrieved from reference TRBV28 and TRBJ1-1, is DVKVTQSSRYLVKRTGEKVFLECVQDMDHENMFWYRQDPGLGLRLIYFSYDVKMKEKGDIPEGYSVSREKKERFSLILESASTNQTSMYLCASSSGSSGNTEAFFGQGTRLTVV.

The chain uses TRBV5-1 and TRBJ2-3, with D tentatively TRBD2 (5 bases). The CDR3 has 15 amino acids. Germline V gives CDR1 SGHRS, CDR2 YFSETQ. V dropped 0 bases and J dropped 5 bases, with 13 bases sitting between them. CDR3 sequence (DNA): TGCGCCAGCAGCTTGGGGTTTTCGGGAAAAGATACGCAGTATTTT. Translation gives CASSLGFSGKDTQYF.

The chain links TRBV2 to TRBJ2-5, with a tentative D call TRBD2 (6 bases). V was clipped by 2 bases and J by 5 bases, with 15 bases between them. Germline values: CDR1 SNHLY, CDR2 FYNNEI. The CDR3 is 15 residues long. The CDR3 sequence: CASSEQGLAGETQYF. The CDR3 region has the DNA TGTGCCAGCAGTGAACAGGGCCTCGCGGGGGAGACCCAGTACTTC.